This TCR beta chain was sequenced for a study of Ad26.COV2.S vaccination and SARS-CoV-2 variants (dated by TCRdb to the early 2020s). Some background on the complete study: Donors in the vaccine arm were drawn from COV1001, a multicentre, randomized, double-blind, placebo-controlled phase I-IIa trial testing Ad26.COV2.S in healthy adults. Dosing of Ad26.COV2.S was intramuscular, at either 5x10^10 or 1x10^11 viral particles, delivered as one shot or as two shots spaced 56 days apart. Sequencing of the TCRbeta repertoire served to evaluate the specificity and breadth of SARS-CoV-2-reactive T cell receptors following Ad26.COV2.S vaccination. A total of around 32 samples were included in the TCR-sequenced set, comprising around 19 Ad26.COV2.S vaccine recipients, 5 placebo recipients and 8 SARS-CoV-2 convalescent individuals. Trial participants were randomized into five groups of five: low-dose or high-dose Ad26.COV2.S given once or twice, or placebo on both occasions. Blinding of investigators to trial group allocation was maintained during experiments and outcome assessment. The study at large found these results: Substantial breadth of spike-specific CD8+ and CD4+ T cell responses was reported after vaccination. Comparing responses between vaccine doses or regimens was not something the study was powered to do. The authors noted that total T cell responses may have been underestimated by the TCR breadth and depth analyses. Non-spike TCR breadth was comparable between vaccine and placebo recipients, consistent with the vaccine containing only spike. Compared with placebo recipients, Ad26.COV2.S recipients showed higher spike-specific TCR breadth (P = 0.0014).

The sample's treatment or condition, from its label and the paper: 15 to 20 received Ad26.COV2.S at low or high dose, single or two shots; about five received placebo; per-sample allocation not given. Repertoires of vaccine and placebo recipients were sequenced from samples taken on day 63 after the first injection. In Cohort 1b, some 25 adults aged 18-55 years were enrolled at a single site in Boston, USA, between 29 July and 7 August 2020. Ad26.COV2.S was a replication-incompetent adenovirus type 26 vector expressing a prefusion-stabilized SARS-CoV-2 spike protein from the original Wuhan strain. A remark on this clone: Its antigen is not yet known. No per-base quality is available; no much larger clone lies one base away.

TCRbeta CDR3 regions were sequenced with the immunoSEQ Assay. After extraction, genomic DNA underwent amplification by bias-controlled multiplex PCR, followed by high-throughput sequencing. The paper's processing steps were these. To quantify the absolute abundance of every unique TCRbeta CDR3 region, sequences were collapsed and filtered. T cell fraction was estimated by normalizing TCRbeta template counts to usable DNA, with usable DNA measured through amplification of reference genes found in all nucleated cells. Repertoire TCRs were annotated as SARS-CoV-2-specific when V gene, CDR3 amino acid sequence and J gene were exactly matched to a known reactive TCR set. The reference SARS-CoV-2 TCR set was obtained from MIRA and was filtered for enrichment in COVID-19-positive ImmuneCODE repertoires, whereby public or cross-reactive TCRs were removed. Based on the MIRA antigens, annotated TCRs were further analysed at the level of specific ORF or position within ORF. Breadth was defined as annotated unique rearrangements over total unique productive rearrangements; depth was the summed frequency of those rearrangements. Group comparisons of TCR breadth used two-sided Wilcoxon rank-sum tests. TCRdb holds this immuneACCESS table with in-frame rearrangements only. Some clones are missing; in checked studies, unresolved V genes explain under half, and the rest has no known cause. V, J and clone size derive from that table, while D and trimming were established from the DNA sequence. Counted in this sample were 360,000 or so clones; over 75% of them appeared once. The ten top clones hold around 3.7% of the sample.

The sample was peripheral blood, taken in a trial of Ad26.COV2.S vaccine versus placebo. The receptor was isolated from a person between 18 and 65 years old who received the Ad26.COV2.S COVID-19 vaccine or a placebo.

The CDR3: CASSQGPITEAFF. The DNA reads TGTGCCAGCAGCCAAGGACCCATCACTGAAGCTTTCTTT. Here the chain combines TRBV3-1 (or the pseudogene TRBV3-2) and TRBJ1-1, with no reliable assignment of the D segment. CDR1 and CDR2, per the germline V gene (reference sequence), are LGHDT and YNNKEL. V is clipped by 1 base and J by 4 bases, and the sequence between their germline boundaries is 7 bases long. Taken from cysteine to phenylalanine, the CDR3 has 13 residues. The entry retains the CDR3 DNA only, 39 bases that are in frame from base 1.